This T cell receptor beta chain is from a study of early T cells in non-severe SARS-CoV-2 infection. Study background: Chains stayed unpaired after sequencing of bulk RNA from unsorted whole blood. Points from the study as a whole: Matching with VDJdb favored anti-spike CD8 responses (missing private and CD4 specificities).

Unmatched junction bases numbered 17, after V lost 8 bases and J lost 7 bases. Germline V gene data show CDR1 as MDHEN and CDR2 as SYDVKM. CDR3 length: 15 amino acids. Turning to this clonotype: Its cognate antigen is unknown.

Unique molecular identifiers were affixed to single, distinct cDNA molecules. TCRdb called the 5' RACE reads again in MiXCR, with one record for every CDR3 protein. The sample has over 90,000 distinct CDR3 sequences; about 12% are singletons. Sequenced sample: whole blood. The clonotype originates from an adult who was a healthcare worker with PCR-confirmed SARS-CoV-2 infection or an uninfected control (not recorded which). The V gene is TRBV28, the J gene TRBJ2-7; 7 nucleotides match TRBD2. This CDR3 is CASQNLVAGVREQYF. The CDR3 DNA is TGTGCCAGCCAAAACCTGGTGGCGGGAGTCAGGGAGCAGTACTTC. The variable domain in full, completed from reference TRBV28 and TRBJ2-7, reads DVKVTQSSRYLVKRTGEKVFLECVQDMDHENMFWYRQDPGLGLRLIYFSYDVKMKEKGDIPEGYSVSREKKERFSLILESASTNQTSMYLCASQNLVAGVREQYFGPGTRLTVT.